This passage covers 18 T cell receptor beta chains from one sample sequenced in a study of T cell responses to AZD1222 COVID-19 vaccine. Method: immunoSEQ multiplex PCR; TCRdb's copy keeps in-frame clones and lacks some. The sample contains around 90,000 clones, approximately 86% of which appear only once. The sample here was peripheral blood, taken on day 0 of AZD1222 vaccination. All receptors derive from an adult in good health.

CDR3 nucleotide sequence: TGTGCCAGTAGTCCCTTCGGCGGATCAACCGGGGAGCTGTTTTTT. It encodes CASSPFGGSTGELFF. The chain joins TRBV19 to TRBJ2-2; D gene uncertain. CDR3 length equals 15 residues. From germline, CDR1 is LNHDA and CDR2 SQIVND (reference sequence). V gave up 5 bases and J gave up 5 bases, with 15 bases separating them.

This chain uses TRBV3-1 (or the pseudogene TRBV3-2) with TRBJ2-5; a possible D gene is TRBD1 (5 bases). There are 14 residues in the CDR3. Trimming cost V 1 base and J 9 bases, with 15 bases left between them. Per germline, CDR1 LGHDT and CDR2 YNNKEL (reference sequence). The CDR3 is CASSQVGQDFPQYF. Written as DNA, the CDR3 is TGTGCCAGCAGCCAAGTAGGACAAGATTTTCCCCAGTACTTC.

The rearrangement uses TRBV13 and TRBJ2-7, with D hard to call. This CDR3 region has 13 residues. Germline V gene sequence: CDR1 PRHDT, CDR2 FYEKMQ (reference sequence). V was trimmed by 5 bases and J by 2 bases, leaving 10 bases between them. In DNA form, the CDR3 reads TGTGCCAGCAGCCGAGCAAGAACCTACGAGCAGTACTTC. This encodes CASSRARTYEQYF.

The rearrangement uses TRBV7-9 and TRBJ2-2; D is ambiguous. The CDR3 runs to 12 residues. In germline, CDR1 is SEHNR, CDR2 FQNEAQ (reference sequence). The ends were cut back, 5 bases at V and 8 bases at J, with 9 bases in the middle. This CDR3 reads CASSKGVGELFF. The CDR3 coding sequence is TGTGCCAGCAGCAAAGGTGTGGGGGAGCTGTTTTTT.

CDR3: CASRTTGGTEAFF. Here the CDR3 DNA reads TGTGCCAGCAGGACGACAGGAGGGACTGAAGCTTTCTTT. The chain couples TRBV12-3 or TRBV12-4 to TRBJ1-1; TRBD1 might be the D (6 bases). The CDR3 covers 13 residues. The V gene lost 6 bases and the J gene lost 5 bases, with 13 bases spanning the gap.

CDR3 residues: CASSQTGTDYGYTF. The DNA for the CDR3 is TGTGCCAGCAGCCAGACAGGGACGGACTATGGCTACACCTTC. V is TRBV4-2 and J is TRBJ1-2; 7 bases line up with TRBD1. In germline, CDR1 is LGHNA, CDR2 YNFKEQ. This CDR3 region has 14 residues. With 3 bases clipped from V and 3 bases from J, the junction kept 4 bases outside the gene matches.

V and J are TRBV5-4 and TRBJ1-2; D perhaps matches TRBD1 (5 bases). Germline V gives CDR1 SGHNT, CDR2 YYREEE (reference sequence). This CDR3 region has 14 residues. V was shortened by 0 bases and J by 4 bases, with 10 bases between the two germline ends. In DNA, the CDR3 is TGTGCCAGCAGCTTGGACAGGCAAGGCTATGGCTACACCTTC. This codes for CASSLDRQGYGYTF.

This chain links TRBV24-1 with TRBJ2-3, with TRBD2 identical over 8 bases. Per germline, CDR1 KGHDR and CDR2 SFDVKD. V trimming: 2 bases; J trimming: 2 bases; junction bases outside the gene matches: 8. The CDR3 contains 17 residues. This CDR3 is CATSDSQLAGTTDTQYF. The DNA for the CDR3 is TGTGCCACCAGTGATTCCCAATTAGCGGGAACCACAGATACGCAGTATTTT.

This clone was counted between two and nine times. The V call is TRBV12-5, the J call TRBJ1-5; D remains unclear. The germline V gene has CDR1 LGHNT and CDR2 FRNRAP. The length of the CDR3 is 11 residues. V lost 5 bases to trimming and J lost 4 bases, with 3 bases between them. The CDR3 sequence: CASGPNQPQHF. The DNA of the CDR3 is TGTGCTAGTGGTCCGAATCAGCCCCAGCATTTT.

This clone has just one count. The V call is TRBV11-3, the J call TRBJ1-5, with unresolved D. V was shortened by 3 bases and J by 2 bases, with 8 bases between the two germline ends. The CDR3 loop spans 14 amino acids. Germline assignment: CDR1 SGHNT and CDR2 YENEEA. DNA of the CDR3: TGTGCCAGCAGCTTGGGGTTTGGCAATCAGCCCCAGCATTTT. Amino acids: CASSLGFGNQPQHF.

This clone was seen a handful of times. V gene TRBV12-3 or TRBV12-4 combines with J gene TRBJ1-4, with unresolved D. V lost 4 bases and J lost 11, with 14 bases in between. The CDR3 runs 13 residues. The CDR3 nucleotides are TGTGCCAGCAGTTCCACCTTGGGTGGTAAACTGTTTTTT. Protein: CASSSTLGGKLFF.

The J gene is TRBJ1-2, the V gene TRBV4-1, with D unresolved. V was shortened by 4 bases and J by 4 bases, with 16 bases between the two germline ends. The CDR3 has 15 residues. The germline CDR1 and CDR2 sequences are MGHRA and YSYEKL. CDR3 residues: CASSPEEAASYGYTF. The CDR3 region has the DNA TGCGCCAGCAGCCCGGAGGAGGCGGCTAGCTATGGCTACACCTTC.

The V gene is TRBV7-9, the J gene TRBJ1-1; no clear D. The ends were cut back, 6 bases at V and 5 bases at J, with 16 bases in the middle. Germline assignment: CDR1 SEHNR and CDR2 FQNEAQ (reference sequence). The CDR3 loop spans 14 amino acids. In DNA, the CDR3 is TGTGCCAGCAGTCAATCGTTGATTCAGACTGAAGCTTTCTTT. It is translated as CASSQSLIQTEAFF.

The CDR3 spells CAWSRGRNQPQHF. The CDR3 nucleotides are TGTGCCTGGAGCAGGGGGCGAAATCAGCCCCAGCATTTT. The rearrangement joins TRBV30 to TRBJ1-5; TRBD1 agrees at 8 bases. Germline assignment: CDR1 GTSNPN and CDR2 SVGIG (reference sequence). The J segment lost 4 bases and the V segment lost 3 bases, leaving 2 bases of the junction unmatched. The CDR3 length is 13 residues.

V and J are TRBV15 and TRBJ2-7; tentatively, D is TRBD2 (5 bases). The CDR3 runs 13 residues. Trimming took 5 bases from V and 3 from J, leaving 11 bases between them. CDR1 is LNHNV and CDR2 is YYDKDF in the germline V gene (reference sequence). CDR3 sequence (DNA): TGTGCCACCAGCGGAGGACGCTTCTACGAGCAGTACTTC. The encoded protein is CATSGGRFYEQYF. The whole variable domain, remainder taken from reference TRBV15 and TRBJ2-7, is DAMVIQNPRYQVTQFGKPVTLSCSQTLNHNVMYWYQQKSSQAPKLLFHYYDKDFNNEADTPDNFQSRRPNTSFCFLDIRSPGLGDTAMYLCATSGGRFYEQYFGPGTRLTVT.

The genes are TRBV5-8 and TRBJ2-1, with TRBD1 identical over 7 bases. The germline V gene encodes CDR1 SGHTS and CDR2 YDEGEE. The CDR3 spans 15 residues. J was trimmed by 6 bases and V by 4 bases; bases with no gene match: 10. CDR3 in DNA: TGTGCCAGCAGCAATCGGGACAGCTTTTCCAATGAGCAGTTCTTC. This sequence encodes CASSNRDSFSNEQFF. Full variable domain (missing parts from reference TRBV5-8 and TRBJ2-1): EAGVTQSPTHLIKTRGQQATLRCSPISGHTSVYWYQQALGLGLQFLLWYDEGEERNRGNFPPRFSGRQFPNYSSELNVNALELEDSALYLCASSNRDSFSNEQFFGPGTRLTVL.

CDR3 in amino acids: CASSYLERRAYNEQFF. CDR3 nucleotide sequence: TGTGCCAGCAGTTACTTAGAGCGGAGGGCCTACAATGAGCAGTTCTTC. The chain links TRBV6-2 or TRBV6-3 to TRBJ2-1; TRBD2 might be the D (6 bases). The CDR3 runs 16 residues. Trimming shortened V by 1 base and J by 2 bases, and 12 bases separated the two germline ends. Germline V lookup: CDR1 MNHEY, CDR2 SVGEGT.

V and J are TRBV11-2 and TRBJ2-7; D remains ambiguous. With 1 base removed from V and 4 bases from J, the gap between germline ends came to 11 bases. This CDR3 contains 14 residues. Germline lookup yields CDR1 SGHAT and CDR2 FQNNGV. This CDR3 reads CASSLGVLGYEQYF. For the CDR3, the DNA is TGTGCCAGCAGCTTAGGCGTGCTGGGATACGAGCAGTACTTC.